These T cell receptor beta chains were read from a single sample in a study of OX40 agonist ivuxolimab in advanced cancers. Clones were sequenced by immunoSEQ multiplex PCR, and TCRdb holds only the in-frame ones, with some missing. The sample comprises tens of thousands of clones, approximately 86% of which are singletons, and 21% rests with the top ten. The sequencing here drew on CD4+ or CD8+ T cells sorted from blood, taken in a trial of the OX40 agonist ivuxolimab. These receptors all stem from an adult with an advanced solid tumor such as melanoma, head and neck, liver or kidney cancer. Each CDR3 is given with its conserved first and last residue. Each record gives: V gene, CDR3 length, clone size, D gene, J gene, CDR3 DNA, CDR3 protein. D genes are given only for firm matches. Expanded clones get a size class; other rows say once, few or many, or leave the size out.

>TRBV19|17|NA|TRBD1|TRBJ2-1
TGTGCCAGTAGTATAGACGACAGGGGGCGGTTCGGAAATGAGCAGTTCTTC
CASSIDDRGRFGNEQFF
>TRBV6-7|12|NA|NA|TRBJ2-5
TGTGCCAGCAGTTACGTGGGGGAGACCCAGTACTTC
CASSYVGETQYF
>TRBV7-9|12|NA|NA|TRBJ2-7
TGTGCCAGCAGCCTAGGCTCCTACGAGCAGTACTTC
CASSLGSYEQYF
>TRBV6-1|12|NA|NA|TRBJ2-7
TGTGCCAGCAGTTATACAGAATACGAGCAGTACTTC
CASSYTEYEQYF
>TRBV7-8|16|NA|TRBD2|TRBJ2-4
TGTGCCAGCAGCTTACTGGTTCGGAGCGGGGTAGTCATTCAGTACTTC
CASSLLVRSGVVIQYF
>TRBV19|15|NA|NA|TRBJ1-1
TGTGCCAGTAGTATGATTACTTGGGGGAACACTGAAGCTTTCTTT
CASSMITWGNTEAFF
>TRBV9|16|once|TRBD1|TRBJ2-3
TGTGCCAGCAGCGTAGGTCGGACAGGGTTTCCAGATACGCAGTATTTT
CASSVGRTGFPDTQYF
>TRBV30|13|NA|NA|TRBJ2-7
TGTGCCTGGACAGGGGATGTGTCCTACGAGCAGTACTTC
CAWTGDVSYEQYF
>TRBV10-3|17|NA|TRBD2|TRBJ2-1
TGTGCCATCAGTGATACTTCAGCGGGGGAGTACTACAATGAGCAGTTCTTC
CAISDTSAGEYYNEQFF
>TRBV9|16|NA|TRBD2|TRBJ2-1
TGTGCCAGCAGCGTAGAGGCGGGGGGGCCAGGCAATGAGCAGTTCTTC
CASSVEAGGPGNEQFF
>TRBV7-9|13|NA|NA|TRBJ2-2
TGTGCCAGCAGCCAACAGGGAAGCGGGGAGCTGTTTTTT
CASSQQGSGELFF
>TRBV7-3|16|NA|NA|TRBJ2-3
TGTGCCAGCAGCTTAGGACGGGGGAGACGCACAGATACGCAGTATTTT
CASSLGRGRRTDTQYF
>TRBV4-3|14|NA|NA|TRBJ2-1
TGCGCCAGCAGCCAAGACGCAGGGGTCAATGAGCAGTTCTTC
CASSQDAGVNEQFF
>TRBV7-2|16|NA|NA|TRBJ2-1
TGTGCCAGCAGCCCCCGGGGGGGGACAGTCCGGAATGAGCAGTTCTTC
CASSPRGGTVRNEQFF
>TRBV25-1|14|NA|NA|TRBJ1-3
TGTGCCAGCAGATCAAGGGACTCTGGAAACACCATATATTTT
CASRSRDSGNTIYF
>TRBV7-3|13|once|NA|TRBJ2-1
TGTGCCAGCAGCTTGTCGAGTTGGAATGAGCAGTTCTTC
CASSLSSWNEQFF
>TRBV5-6|13|NA|NA|TRBJ1-1
TGTGCCAGCAGCCTCGGAGGGAACACTGAAGCTTTCTTT
CASSLGGNTEAFF
>TRBV4-1|16|NA|NA|TRBJ1-3
TGCGCCAGCAGCGAACGACAGGAAGTGACCGGAAACACCATATATTTT
CASSERQEVTGNTIYF
>TRBV4-3|15|NA|NA|TRBJ2-2
TGCGCCAGCACCCCTGGACACCCGAACACCGGGGAGCTGTTTTTT
CASTPGHPNTGELFF
>TRBV10-3|15|NA|NA|TRBJ2-1
TGTGCCATCAGTGAGTCGGGGGAACCGGGTAATGAGCAGTTCTTC
CAISESGEPGNEQFF
>TRBV6-5|13|NA|NA|TRBJ2-1
TGTGCCAGCAGTTACTCGAGCGGGAATGAGCAGTTCTTC
CASSYSSGNEQFF
>TRBV7-6|15|NA|NA|TRBJ2-7
TGTGCCAGCAGCCGCAGGGGTCCGGACATCTACGAGCAGTACTTC
CASSRRGPDIYEQYF
>TRBV7-2|16|once|NA|TRBJ1-5
TGTGCCAGCAGCTTAGGTGGCCTTATCAGCAATCAGCCCCAGCATTTT
CASSLGGLISNQPQHF
>TRBV27|15|NA|TRBD2|TRBJ2-5
TGTGCCAGCAGTTCCGGGACTACAAACCAAGAGACCCAGTACTTC
CASSSGTTNQETQYF
>TRBV5-8|14|NA|TRBD1|TRBJ1-2
TGTGCCAGCAGCTGGACAGGGGGCAACTATGGCTACACCTTC
CASSWTGGNYGYTF
>TRBV2|14|NA|TRBD1|TRBJ2-3
TGTGCCAGCAGTGATAGACAGGGGGCAGATACGCAGTATTTT
CASSDRQGADTQYF
>TRBV7-9|16|once|TRBD2|TRBJ2-1
TGTGCCAGCAGCTTGGGGTCTAGCGGGGGGGCACATGAGCAGTTCTTC
CASSLGSSGGAHEQFF
>TRBV27|14|once|TRBD1|TRBJ1-5
TGTGCCAGCAGTTTAGGCGGTGGGACAGCCCCCCAGCATTTT
CASSLGGGTAPQHF
>TRBV7-9|14|few|NA|TRBJ2-5
TGTGCCAGCAGCCGGAAGGGACTCCAAGAGACCCAGTACTTC
CASSRKGLQETQYF
>TRBV9|14|NA|NA|TRBJ1-6
TGTGCCAGCAGCGATTTTTGGGCTAATTCACCCCTCCACTTT
CASSDFWANSPLHF
>TRBV19|18|NA|TRBD1|TRBJ1-5
TGTGCCAGTAGTATAATTGGTCGACAGGGGGCTGGCAATCAGCCCCAGCATTTT
CASSIIGRQGAGNQPQHF
>TRBV28|14|few|NA|TRBJ2-3
TGTGCCAGCAGTTTTCTGTCGGGGACAGATACGCAGTATTTT
CASSFLSGTDTQYF
>TRBV2|14|NA|TRBD1|TRBJ2-3
TGTGCCAGCGGGTTGACAGGGGGCACAGATACGCAGTATTTT
CASGLTGGTDTQYF
>TRBV6-4|15|NA|TRBD2|TRBJ2-1
TGTGCCAGCAGTGACTTAGCGGGGGCGCACAATGAGCAGTTCTTC
CASSDLAGAHNEQFF
>TRBV27|13|NA|NA|TRBJ1-1
TGTGCCAGCAGTAGACAGACGGGCACTGAAGCTTTCTTT
CASSRQTGTEAFF
>TRBV7-9|16|NA|TRBD1|TRBJ1-4
TGTGCCAGCAGCCCATTATCCTTCAACAGGGGAGAAAAACTGTTTTTT
CASSPLSFNRGEKLFF
>TRBV6-1|11|NA|NA|TRBJ1-2
TGTGCCAGCAGTGAAGTCGGCAGGGACACCTTC
CASSEVGRDTF
>TRBV28|16|NA|NA|TRBJ2-4
TGTGCCAGCAGTGCCCCTTCCAGGGAGACCAAAAACATTCAGTACTTC
CASSAPSRETKNIQYF
>TRBV11-2|14|NA|NA|TRBJ1-2
TGTGCCAGCAGTGGGACACTTCCTAACTATGGCTACACCTTC
CASSGTLPNYGYTF
>TRBV19|14|NA|NA|TRBJ1-1
TGTGCCAGTAGTCCCCTCGCGGGGAACACTGAAGCTTTCTTT
CASSPLAGNTEAFF
>TRBV6-1|15|NA|NA|TRBJ1-5
TGTGCCAGCAGTGAACCCGCAGGGACTTATCAGCCCCAGCATTTT
CASSEPAGTYQPQHF
>TRBV7-6|14|NA|TRBD1|TRBJ2-3
TGTGCCAGCAGCCCCGGGACAGGCACAGATACGCAGTATTTT
CASSPGTGTDTQYF
>TRBV5-1|15|NA|TRBD2|TRBJ2-5
TGCGCCAGCAGCCTTACGGGGGGGCTCCAAGAGACCCAGTACTTC
CASSLTGGLQETQYF
>TRBV7-3|13|once|NA|TRBJ1-5
TGTGCCAGCAGCTTAGTTGTAGATCAGCCCCAGCATTTT
CASSLVVDQPQHF
>TRBV7-2|14|NA|NA|TRBJ2-3
TGTGCCAGCAGCCTAGGGGACACCACAGATACGCAGTATTTT
CASSLGDTTDTQYF
>TRBV27|17|NA|TRBD1|TRBJ2-2
TGTGCCAGCAGTCCCCCCCCGACAGGGAGAAAGACCGGGGAGCTGTTTTTT
CASSPPPTGRKTGELFF
>TRBV9|16|NA|NA|TRBJ2-5
TGTGCCAGCAACAATCGCCGGGACGGGGGCCAGGAGACCCAGTACTTC
CASNNRRDGGQETQYF
>TRBV10-1|13|NA|NA|TRBJ1-1
TGCGCCAGCAGTGTTGAAGGTGAAGAGGAAGCTTTCTTT
CASSVEGEEEAFF
>TRBV28|16|NA|NA|TRBJ1-5
TGTGCCAGCAGTCCCTCCCCGGACGGTCGCAATCAGCCCCAGCATTTT
CASSPSPDGRNQPQHF
>TRBV5-1|15|NA|TRBD2|TRBJ2-1
TGCGCCAGCAGCTCCGGACTAGCGGACTACAATGAGCAGTTCTTC
CASSSGLADYNEQFF
>TRBV7-9|15|NA|TRBD1|TRBJ2-1
TGTGCCAGCAGCTTTCGACAGGGGGGGCCAGATGAGCAGTTCTTC
CASSFRQGGPDEQFF
>TRBV19|16|NA|NA|TRBJ2-3
TGTGCCAGTAGTTTCGGGCAGGGGATTTTGGGAGATACGCAGTATTTT
CASSFGQGILGDTQYF
>TRBV4-1|13|NA|NA|TRBJ1-1
TGCGCCAGCAGCCAAAAGACAGTGAGTGAAGCTTTCTTT
CASSQKTVSEAFF